The 26 T cell receptor beta chains given below trace back to one sample, sequenced in a study of technical replicates of blood from a few donors. Assay used: immunoSEQ multiplex PCR; TCRdb lists only in-frame clones, some missing. The sample includes about 61,000 clones, around 97% seen only once; the top ten take about 0.19%. Sample: T cells isolated from PBMCs. These receptors were taken from a human donor in good health.

V and J are TRBV5-1 and TRBJ2-1; 9 nucleotides align to TRBD2. Per the germline V gene, CDR1 is SGHRS and CDR2 is YFSETQ. The CDR3 covers 15 residues. V lost 4 bases and J lost 2; bases outside the gene matches: 4. CDR3 amino acids: CASSPRGGAYNEQFF. The CDR3 coding sequence is TGCGCCAGCAGCCCGCGGGGGGGAGCCTACAATGAGCAGTTCTTC.

The V and J genes are TRBV5-1 and TRBJ2-1; 9 bases agree with TRBD1. Germline values: CDR1 SGHRS, CDR2 YFSETQ. This CDR3 is built from 15 residues. Trimming at V came to 5 bases and at J to 8 bases, leaving 11 bases not matched to a gene. The CDR3 nucleotides read TGCGCCAGCAGGAAACCGGGACAGGGCGGAGATGAGCAGTTCTTC. Translating it yields CASRKPGQGGDEQFF.

This chain links TRBV7-2 with TRBJ2-1, with D tentatively TRBD1 (6 bases). V lost 1 base and J lost 6, with 13 bases in between. This CDR3 is built from 15 residues. The germline V gene encodes CDR1 SGHTA and CDR2 FQGNSA. For the CDR3, the DNA is TGTGCCAGCAGCTTAGACAGGGTGGCCGTCAATGAGCAGTTCTTC. Its protein is CASSLDRVAVNEQFF.

The chain is built from TRBV7-8 and TRBJ1-4; TRBD1 matches at 7 bases. Trimming at V came to 1 base and at J to 13 bases, leaving 12 bases not matched to a gene. Germline assignment: CDR1 SGHVS and CDR2 FQNEAQ. The CDR3 runs to 15 residues. CDR3 in amino acids: CASSLGVWGQQVLFF. DNA of the CDR3: TGTGCCAGCAGCTTAGGAGTATGGGGACAGCAGGTACTGTTTTTT.

The chain carries TRBV6-6 and TRBJ1-3; D not certain. Trimming cost V 6 bases and J 14 bases, with 26 bases left between them. The length of the CDR3 is 15 residues. In germline, CDR1 is MNHNY, CDR2 SVGAGI (reference sequence). The CDR3 sequence: CASRSLTLGAKGLYF. The CDR3 DNA reads TGTGCCAGCAGGTCCCTTACCCTGGGAGCAAAAGGGTTATATTTT.

The genes are TRBV19 and TRBJ2-1, with 8 bases fitting TRBD1. The germline V gene encodes CDR1 LNHDA and CDR2 SQIVND (reference sequence). Trimming cost V 8 bases and J 0 bases; bases outside gene matches: 3. CDR3 length: 14 residues. DNA for the CDR3: TGTGCCAGTTCCGACAGGGGCTCCTACAATGAGCAGTTCTTC. Protein: CASSDRGSYNEQFF.

The DNA of the CDR3 is TGTGCCAGCAGTTCTTCCGGGACAGGGATATACGAGCAGTACTTC. Residues: CASSSSGTGIYEQYF. The V and J genes are TRBV28 and TRBJ2-7; 9 bases line up with TRBD1. The CDR3 spans 15 residues. Germline CDR1 and CDR2: MDHEN and SYDVKM. V was clipped by 4 bases and J by 4 bases; unmatched bases: 8. Complete variable domain (other parts from reference TRBV28 and TRBJ2-7): DVKVTQSSRYLVKRTGEKVFLECVQDMDHENMFWYRQDPGLGLRLIYFSYDVKMKEKGDIPEGYSVSREKKERFSLILESASTNQTSMYLCASSSSGTGIYEQYFGPGTRLTVT.

The rearrangement links TRBV5-4 to TRBJ1-2; D not resolved. Germline V gene sequence: CDR1 SGHNT, CDR2 YYREEE (reference sequence). Deletions cut 6 bases from V and 2 bases from J, with 17 bases between. There are 15 residues in the CDR3. CDR3 DNA: TGTGCCAGCAACTCTGGAGGCGGGCTAAACTATGGCTACACCTTC. Amino acids: CASNSGGGLNYGYTF.

V usage is TRBV11-1 and J usage is TRBJ2-3, with D maybe TRBD2 (6 bases). The CDR3 has 18 residues. Trimming pared 5 bases from V and 2 bases from J, leaving 23 bases between. Looked up from germline, CDR1 is SGHAT and CDR2 is FQDESV (reference sequence). As DNA, the CDR3 is TGTGCCAGCAGCCTCCTGGGGTCCCGGGGGTACATCACAGATACGCAGTATTTT. It encodes CASSLLGSRGYITDTQYF.

The CDR3 nucleotides read TGCGCCAGCAGTGCCCGTAGGGGTACAGAGACCCAGTACTTC. This sequence encodes CASSARRGTETQYF. The chain uses TRBV10-1 and TRBJ2-5, with D maybe TRBD1 (5 bases). Germline values: CDR1 WNHNN, CDR2 SYGVQD (reference sequence). The CDR3 extends over 14 amino acids. V shed 4 bases and J shed 4 bases, with 13 bases lying between them.

The chain joins TRBV4-2 to TRBJ2-5, with D perhaps TRBD2 (6 bases). Trimming cost V 6 bases and J 4 bases, with 18 bases left between them. Germline CDR1 LGHNA, CDR2 YNFKEQ. This CDR3 spans 15 amino acids. The CDR3 region has the DNA TGTGCCAGCAGTTCCTCGCCAGGGCGGGGAGAGACCCAGTACTTC. Protein sequence: CASSSSPGRGETQYF.

The J gene is TRBJ2-7, the V gene TRBV14; 14 bases match TRBD2. This CDR3 region has 18 residues. Germline trimming cut 1 base from V and 4 bases from J; bases unmatched to any gene: 9. Germline-derived CDR1 and CDR2 are SGHDN and FVKESK. The CDR3 coding sequence is TGTGCCAGCAGCCAAGGCCCGAGACTAGCGGGAGGGCTATACGAGCAGTACTTC. Amino acids: CASSQGPRLAGGLYEQYF.

The CDR3 nucleotides read TGTGCCAGCAGTTACGGGGGCGGTGGGGACACTGAAGCTTTCTTT. Translating gives CASSYGGGGDTEAFF. The chain uses TRBV6-5 and TRBJ1-1; tentatively, D is TRBD1 (6 bases). Germline V gene lookup returns CDR1 MNHEY and CDR2 SVGAGI. The CDR3 spans 15 residues. The V and J ends lost 2 bases and 3 bases respectively, with 13 bases between them.

The chain joins TRBV10-3 to TRBJ1-2, with 8 nucleotides matching TRBD1. Per germline, CDR1 ENHRY and CDR2 SYGVKD. With 6 bases clipped from V and 4 bases from J, the junction kept 1 base outside the gene matches. The CDR3 sequence is 12 residues long. The CDR3: CAIRGQGYGYTF. CDR3 bases: TGTGCCATCAGAGGACAGGGCTATGGCTACACCTTC.

The chain carries TRBV27 and TRBJ1-4; TRBD1 matches at 10 bases. The CDR3 totals 19 residues. V shed 0 bases and J 1 base; nucleotides not matched to a gene: 8. Germline V gene lookup returns CDR1 MNHEY and CDR2 SMNVEV (reference sequence). CDR3 in amino acids: CASSLSRDRGLVTNEKLFF. CDR3 nucleotides: TGTGCCAGCAGTTTATCCCGGGACAGGGGATTAGTAACTAATGAAAAACTGTTTTTT.

The chain employs TRBV9 and TRBJ1-4; 7 bases line up with TRBD1. Trimming cost V 0 bases and J 7 bases; bases outside gene matches: 6. The CDR3 sequence is 15 residues long. CDR1 SGDLS and CDR2 YYNGEE come from the germline V gene. The CDR3 region is CASSVAEGASEKLFF. The CDR3 coding sequence is TGTGCCAGCAGCGTAGCTGAGGGGGCGAGTGAAAAACTGTTTTTT.

This chain connects TRBV7-6 to TRBJ2-1, with 8 bases aligning to TRBD2. Germline CDR1 reads SGHVS; CDR2 reads FNYEAQ. This CDR3 is built from 16 residues. The junction had 4 bases not matched to a gene; V was cut back by 1 base and J by 2 bases. In nucleotides, the CDR3 is TGTGCCAGCAGCTTAGGACTAGCGACGGCCTACAATGAGCAGTTCTTC. Translated: CASSLGLATAYNEQFF.

In DNA form, the CDR3 reads TGTGCCAGTAGTAGGACAGTTGCTAACTATGGCTACACCTTC. Translation: CASSRTVANYGYTF. The chain couples TRBV19 to TRBJ1-2, with D perhaps matching TRBD1 (6 bases). This CDR3 has 14 residues. V was pared by 4 bases and J by 0 bases, with 9 bases between. Germline V CDR1 and CDR2: LNHDA, SQIVND (reference sequence).

CDR3 DNA sequence: TGTGCCAGCAGCCCTGCCGGGACAGGGAGGTACGAGCAGTACTTC. Its protein product is CASSPAGTGRYEQYF. The rearrangement joins TRBV11-2 to TRBJ2-7; 9 bases align to TRBD1. Germline V gene data show CDR1 as SGHAT and CDR2 as FQNNGV. This CDR3 has 15 amino acids. V trimming: 5 bases; J trimming: 4 bases; junction bases outside the gene matches: 9.

V is TRBV10-2 and J is TRBJ1-1, with 10 bases aligning to TRBD1. The CDR3 has 13 residues. After removal of 2 bases from V and 11 bases from J, the junction contained 5 bases not matched to a gene. CDR1 WSHSY and CDR2 SAAADI come from the germline V gene. CDR3 residues: CASSEPGQGKAFF. The DNA of the CDR3 is TGCGCCAGCAGTGAGCCGGGACAGGGGAAGGCTTTCTTT.

The rearrangement links TRBV2 to TRBJ2-1, with TRBD2 identical over 15 bases. The length of the CDR3 is 17 residues. Germline CDR1 reads SNHLY; CDR2 reads FYNNEI. The V gene end was trimmed by 7 bases and the J gene end by 1 base; junction bases not matched to a gene: 5. This CDR3 reads CASTGLAGGGSYNEQFF. DNA of the CDR3: TGTGCCAGCACGGGACTAGCGGGGGGTGGTTCCTACAATGAGCAGTTCTTC. Looking up the rest from reference TRBV2 and TRBJ2-1 gives the full variable domain: EPEVTQTPSHQVTQMGQEVILRCVPISNHLYFYWYRQILGQKVEFLVSFYNNEISEKSEIFDDQFSVERPDGSNFTLKIRSTKLEDSAMYFCASTGLAGGGSYNEQFFGPGTRLTVL.

The chain is built from TRBV10-3 and TRBJ1-6, with D possibly TRBD1 on 5 matching bases. The CDR3 length is 16 residues. Between the trimmed V and J ends, which lost 3 bases and 5 bases, there was a span of 14 bases. Germline CDR1 ENHRY, CDR2 SYGVKD. The CDR3 spells CAISDPGGDNNSPLHF. The CDR3 DNA reads TGTGCCATCAGTGATCCGGGGGGGGATAATAATTCACCCCTCCACTTT.

The chain is built from TRBV5-4 and TRBJ2-7; 8 bases match TRBD1. V gave up 3 bases and J gave up 3 bases; unmatched junction bases: 14. Germline loops: CDR1 SGHNT, CDR2 YYREEE (reference sequence). The CDR3 consists of 17 residues. The DNA of the CDR3 is TGTGCCAGCAGCTCTTTGGCCCCTGCAGGGGGCTACTACGAGCAGTACTTC. It is translated as CASSSLAPAGGYYEQYF.

This clone was observed once. The rearrangement links TRBV12-5 to TRBJ1-1; tentative D call: TRBD1 (5 bases). V lost 2 bases, J lost 2 bases, and 9 bases lay in between. The CDR3 is made up of 14 amino acids. The V gene's germline CDR1 is LGHNT and CDR2 FRNRAP. CDR3 nucleotide sequence: TGTGCTAGTGGTTTGACGACAGCTAACACTGAAGCTTTCTTT. Translation gives CASGLTTANTEAFF.

The CDR3 spells CASSEVDRADTDTQYF. The CDR3 DNA sequence: TGTGCCAGCAGTGAGGTTGACAGAGCTGACACAGATACGCAGTATTTT. The chain links TRBV6-1 to TRBJ2-3; D is perhaps TRBD1 (5 bases). The V end lost 3 bases, the J end lost 2 bases, and 15 bases lay between the germline ends. CDR3 size: 16 residues. Germline V gene sequence: CDR1 MNHNS, CDR2 SASEGT.

The genes are TRBV1 and TRBJ2-7; the D call in the table, TRBD2, was not verified against the DNA. TRBV1 is a documented pseudogene. CDR3 length: 17 amino acids. DNA of the CDR3: TGCACCAGCAGCCAGGAGCCACTAGCGGACCACTCCTACGAGCAGTACTTC. Translated, it gives CTSSQEPLADHSYEQYF.